This TCR beta chain was sequenced during a study of graft-versus-host responses after intestinal transplantation. Overall study results and limits: Recipient marrow harbored GvH clones, some of which surfaced first in ileum or blood.

Germline lookup yields CDR1 MNHEY and CDR2 SMNVEV (reference sequence). This CDR3 is built from 16 residues. V shed 4 bases, J shed 4 bases, and the junction held 9 bases outside the gene matches. Clones were sequenced by immunoSEQ multiplex PCR, and TCRdb holds only the in-frame ones, with some missing. The data show roughly 60,000 clones, with 70% to 90% seen just once and approximately 1.6% held by the top ten. Comment on this clone: The antigen is unknown.

The TCR sequence derives from a human patient who received an intestinal transplant, so some T cells may come from the graft donor. Here the sequenced sample was PBMCs, taken 26 days after transplant. The chain is built from TRBV27 and TRBJ2-1, with 8 positions matching TRBD2. The CDR3 loop reads CASSYRVAGGYNEQFF. The CDR3 DNA sequence: TGTGCCAGCAGTTACAGGGTGGCGGGGGGTTACAATGAGCAGTTCTTC.